These 3 T cell receptor beta chains share one sample of origin, sequenced in a study of human T cells and chemical hapten exposure. Time point of the sample: pre-sensitization, week 0. Treatment reported: therapeutic diphenylcyclopropenone sensitization with weekly scalp DPC. TCRdb re-analysed the RACE reads in MiXCR, keeping a single row per CDR3 protein. The sample holds some 74,000 distinct CDR3 sequences, around 15% seen once. The sample here was whole blood, taken in connection with sensitization to the hapten diphenylcyclopropenone (DPC). These receptors came from a woman in her fifties or sixties with alopecia areata. Some clones in this sample may be carry-over from other donors' samples.

The chain has TRBV21-1 and TRBJ2-1. TRBV21-1 is given as a pseudogene. The CDR3 length is 17 residues. CDR3 sequence: CASSKARRVKTYNEQFF. As DNA, the CDR3 is TGTGCCAGCAGCAAAGCGCGTAGGGTGAAGACCTACAATGAGCAGTTCTTC.

This clonotype has just a few counts. The chain employs TRBV20-1 and TRBJ2-1, with no clear D. The CDR3 runs 14 residues. The ends were cut back, 1 base at V and 8 bases at J, with 15 bases in the middle. Looked up from germline, CDR1 is DFQATT and CDR2 is SNEGSKA (reference sequence). The CDR3 DNA reads TGCAGTGCTAGAGTTGGGTTCGACAAGGATGAGCAGTTCTTC. This encodes CSARVGFDKDEQFF.

The V call is TRBV29-1, the J call TRBJ2-5; TRBD2 might be the D (6 bases). Germline CDR1 is SQVTM and CDR2 is ANQGSEA. The CDR3 extends over 15 amino acids. V shed 2 bases and J shed 4 bases, with 17 bases lying between them. CDR3 loop: CSVESSGVLGETQYF. In nucleotides, the CDR3 is TGCAGCGTTGAATCCTCGGGGGTTTTGGGAGAGACCCAGTACTTC. The variable domain in full, completed from reference TRBV29-1 and TRBJ2-5, reads SAVISQKPSRDICQRGTSLTIQCQVDSQVTMMFWYRQQPGQSLTLIATANQGSEATYESGFVIDKFPISRPNLTFSTLTVSNMSPEDSSIYLCSVESSGVLGETQYFGPGTRLLVL.